Below are 7 T cell receptor beta chains sequenced from a single sample in a study of blood T cell repertoires in COVID-19. Libraries were prepared by immunoSEQ multiplex PCR; TCRdb keeps only in-frame clonotypes and omits some of them. The sample holds 97,000 or so clones; around 80% are singletons and the top ten take roughly 4%. Sequenced sample: peripheral blood. The source is a man aged 55 to 70 with acute or convalescent COVID-19.

V gene TRBV5-1 combines with J gene TRBJ2-3; no definite D call. Germline CDR1 and CDR2: SGHRS and YFSETQ. The CDR3 runs 15 residues. Trimming removed 0 bases at V and 2 bases at J, with 10 bases between. DNA for the CDR3: TGCGCCAGCAGCTTGGCTATAGTCCCCACAGATACGCAGTATTTT. It yields the protein CASSLAIVPTDTQYF.

V gene TRBV30 combines with J gene TRBJ1-6; D possibly corresponds to TRBD1 (5 bases). This CDR3 is built from 15 residues. V lost 1 base to trimming and J lost 4 bases, with 11 bases between them. From germline, CDR1 is GTSNPN and CDR2 SVGIG (reference sequence). The CDR3 region has the DNA TGTGCCTGGAGTGCAAGTGGGGGGTATAATTCACCCCTCCACTTT. Encoded protein: CAWSASGGYNSPLHF.

This chain connects TRBV28 to TRBJ1-2; possibly TRBD1 for D (6 bases). Germline CDR1 reads MDHEN; CDR2 reads SYDVKM. The CDR3 has 13 amino acids. The germline V and J ends were trimmed by 3 bases and 8 bases, with 13 bases remaining between them. CDR3 coding DNA: TGTGCCAGCAGTTTTGCAGGGGTAGGCGGCTACACCTTC. Amino acids: CASSFAGVGGYTF.

This clone came up once. The chain carries TRBV19 and TRBJ1-4; no firm D call. V was pared by 3 bases and J by 3 bases, with 11 bases between. CDR1 and CDR2 (germline): LNHDA, SQIVND (reference sequence). The length of the CDR3 is 15 residues. In nucleotides, the CDR3 is TGTGCCAGTAGTATTTTTGGAGTTGCTAATGAAAAACTGTTTTTT. Its translation: CASSIFGVANEKLFF. The full variable domain, its missing parts supplied by reference TRBV19 and TRBJ1-4, is DGGITQSPKYLFRKEGQNVTLSCEQNLNHDAMYWYRQDPGQGLRLIYYSQIVNDFQKGDIAEGYSVSREKKESFPLTVTSAQKNPTAFYLCASSIFGVANEKLFFGSGTQLSVL.

A note on this clone: The identical CDR3 is also encoded by other nucleotide sequences in the sample. This rearrangement joins TRBV19 to TRBJ1-2; D unclear. The CDR3 consists of 12 residues. Germline V lookup: CDR1 LNHDA, CDR2 SQIVND (reference sequence). The V end was cut by 7 bases, the J end by 4 bases, with 10 bases between. For the CDR3, the DNA is TGTGCCAGTAAATCGGGAATCTATGGCTACACCTTC. Amino acids: CASKSGIYGYTF.

This chain uses TRBV6-5 with TRBJ2-7; a possible D gene is TRBD1 (5 bases). CDR3 size: 14 residues. V was pared by 0 bases and J by 4 bases, with 10 bases between. Germline CDR1 is MNHEY and CDR2 is SVGAGI. This chain's CDR3 is CASSYSQGNYEQYF. CDR3 bases: TGTGCCAGCAGTTACTCGCAGGGTAATTACGAGCAGTACTTC.

This clone came up a few times. The rearrangement links TRBV24-1 to TRBJ1-4; 9 positions agree with TRBD1. Germline CDR1 and CDR2: KGHDR and SFDVKD. V lost 2 bases and J lost 5; bases outside the gene matches: 2. This CDR3 region has 15 residues. The CDR3 DNA follows: TGTGCCACCAGTGATTCCGGGACAGGGAATGAAAAACTGTTTTTT. Translating it yields CATSDSGTGNEKLFF.